The clone carrying this T cell receptor beta chain has at least ten counts. Its target is not known. A 5'RACE template-switching step, the method used to make TCR cDNA, added a universal primer site and UMIs. Via MiXCR, TCRdb re-called the 5' RACE reads, giving one row per CDR3 protein. The sample has some 350,000 distinct CDR3 sequences; under 5% are singletons. This sample was taken from a study of T cells after yellow fever vaccination. On the study more broadly: The authors prepared low-cell-number fractions using SMART-Seq v4 Ultra Low Input. Study-level points and caveats: Some clonotypes, a small share, were shared between CD4 and CD8 compartments. One caveat is that FACS-sorted repertoires could contain abundant clonotypes contaminating from the bulk population.

V gave up 1 base and J gave up 4 bases, with 14 bases separating them. The CDR3 spans 16 residues. Germline CDR1 reads SGHRS; CDR2 reads YFSETQ. The V call is TRBV5-1, the J call TRBJ2-2; TRBD1 is a possible D gene (6 bases). Sequenced here: PBMCs, sampled 5 days after the yellow fever booster vaccination. The sequence was obtained from a man aged 18 to 30 who received the YFV17D yellow fever vaccine. The CDR3 region has the DNA TGCGCCAGCAGCTTGCTCCAGGGGTCAATCACCGGGGAGCTGTTTTTT. Its protein is CASSLLQGSITGELFF.